The T cell receptor beta chain under discussion was sequenced for a study of blood T cells in healthy people across ages. Study-wide findings and caveats: Both higher diversity and more naive CD4+ cells marked long-lived donors when set against aged donors.

A J-beta primer mix and a sample-barcoded 5' primer were used in a second PCR of about 7 to 11 cycles. Each cDNA was tagged by a template-switch adaptor containing 12 random nucleotides. TCRdb reprocessed the 5' RACE reads via MiXCR and lists one record per CDR3 protein. The sample includes some 370,000 distinct CDR3 sequences, 45% to 60% of them seen just once. The donors, all healthy, were Caucasians living in Russia, aged about 6 to 90. Total RNA was extracted at no less than 6 micrograms per sample. As regards this clonotype: The target antigen is unknown.

CDR3 size: 13 residues. The germline V gene has CDR1 KGHDR and CDR2 SFDVKD. Trimming stripped 12 bases from V and 7 bases from J, with 21 bases between. This sequence was found in a man between 60 and 75 years old in good health. The chain employs TRBV24-1 and TRBJ2-7, with a weak D call TRBD1 (6 bases). Sequenced sample: blood. CDR3: CAAGLGGHNEQYF. The CDR3 nucleotides are TGTGCCGCCGGATTAGGGGGTCACAATGAGCAGTACTTC.